These 18 T cell receptor beta chains came from one sample sequenced in a study of T cells in Graves' hyperthyroidism and ophthalmopathy. Amplification of TCR beta CDR3 regions was performed using RNA transcripts as template. First-round RT-PCR targeting the TCR CDR3 was performed with the HTBI primer set. A single record per CDR3 protein comes from TCRdb applying MiXCR to the multiplex PCR reads. In the table there are roughly 700,000 distinct CDR3 sequences, around 13% of which are singletons. Sequencing was performed on blood. The receptors here all came from a woman under 30 with Graves' hyperthyroidism.

This clonotype has more than one count but fewer than ten. This sequence joins TRBV7-9 and TRBJ2-7; the D gene is possibly TRBD1 (6 bases). Germline lookup yields CDR1 SEHNR and CDR2 FQNEAQ (reference sequence). V lost 5 bases and J lost 6, with 23 bases in between. The CDR3 consists of 16 residues. CDR3 residues: CASSEYGVPSRGEQYF. CDR3 DNA: TGTGCCAGCAGCGAATATGGGGTTCCTTCCAGGGGCGAGCAGTACTTC.

The chain employs TRBV7-9 and TRBJ2-1; 12 bases fit TRBD2. The CDR3 has 17 residues. The junction had 6 bases not matched to a gene; V was cut back by 2 bases and J by 4 bases. The germline gives CDR1 SEHNR, CDR2 FQNEAQ (reference sequence). The CDR3 here is CASSLTTSGSLYNEQFF. CDR3 nucleotide sequence: TGTGCCAGCAGCTTAACGACTAGCGGGAGCCTTTACAATGAGCAGTTCTTC.

There are a few counts of this clonotype. The V call is TRBV7-9, the J call TRBJ2-1, with 8 bases identical to TRBD2. V trimming: 1 base; J trimming: 9 bases; junction bases outside the gene matches: 8. There are 15 residues in the CDR3. Looked up from germline, CDR1 is SEHNR and CDR2 is FQNEAQ (reference sequence). The CDR3 here is CASSLGLGTSFEQFF. The CDR3 nucleotides read TGTGCCAGCAGCTTAGGGTTGGGGACTAGTTTTGAGCAGTTCTTC.

This clonotype was detected a few times. J is TRBJ1-3 and V is TRBV6-2 or TRBV6-3, with D unresolved. Germline CDR1 is MNHEY and CDR2 is SVGEGT. Trimming removed 6 bases at V and 0 bases at J, with 12 bases between. This CDR3 comprises 15 residues. CDR3 bases: TGTGCCAGCAGCCTACAGAAGAACTCTGGAAACACCATATATTTT. It yields the protein CASSLQKNSGNTIYF.

The chain recombines TRBV4-1 with TRBJ2-1, with TRBD2 matching 10 bases. This CDR3 spans 17 amino acids. Germline CDR1 and CDR2: MGHRA and YSYEKL. The junction had 9 bases not matched to a gene; V was cut back by 1 base and J by 6 bases. The CDR3: CASSQVGASGSPNEQFF. CDR3 DNA: TGCGCCAGCAGCCAAGTCGGAGCTAGCGGGAGTCCCAATGAGCAGTTCTTC.

The chain has TRBV6-9 and TRBJ2-7; a possible D gene is TRBD2 (6 bases). The CDR3 covers 15 residues. CDR1 is MNHGY and CDR2 is SVAAGI in the germline V gene. Trimming took 8 bases from V and 2 from J, leaving 19 bases between them. CDR3 region: CASRFRDSDTYEQYF. CDR3 sequence (DNA): TGTGCCAGCCGTTTCCGGGACTCTGATACCTACGAGCAGTACTTC.

The CDR3: CASSGGFSTDTQYF. DNA for the CDR3: TGTGCCAGCAGCGGGGGCTTTAGCACAGATACGCAGTATTTT. The rearrangement links TRBV2 to TRBJ2-3; possibly TRBD1 or TRBD2 for D (6 bases each). The CDR3 spans 14 residues. The germline gives CDR1 SNHLY, CDR2 FYNNEI. The germline V and J ends were trimmed by 6 bases and 0 bases, with 10 bases remaining between them.

This clonotype was detected many times. The chain couples TRBV12-3 or TRBV12-4 to TRBJ1-1; TRBD1 agrees at 10 bases. Germline trimming cut 5 bases from V and 5 bases from J; bases unmatched to any gene: 8. This CDR3 spans 15 amino acids. In nucleotides, the CDR3 is TGTGCCAGCAGTACTCAGACAGGGGGCCCGACTGAAGCTTTCTTT. It codes for CASSTQTGGPTEAFF.

The sample holds a few counts of this clonotype. This sequence joins TRBV29-1 and TRBJ2-2; 14 nucleotides line up with TRBD2. From germline, CDR1 is SQVTM and CDR2 ANQGSEA. V gave up 4 bases and J gave up 5 bases; unmatched junction bases: 0. This CDR3 comprises 14 residues. Here the CDR3 DNA reads TGCAGCGTTGGGACTAGCGGGAGGACCGGGGAGCTGTTTTTT. Translated, it gives CSVGTSGRTGELFF.

This clonotype was observed at least ten times. The chain combines TRBV2 with TRBJ2-7; D not resolved. CDR3 length: 16 amino acids. V lost 6 bases and J lost 0, with 18 bases in between. Germline CDR1 and CDR2: SNHLY and FYNNEI. CDR3 residues: CASSAPFGRSSYEQYF. Here the CDR3 DNA reads TGTGCCAGCAGCGCCCCGTTTGGGCGGAGCTCCTACGAGCAGTACTTC.

This clonotype was observed at least ten times. This sequence joins TRBV28 and TRBJ2-7; D is possibly TRBD2 (5 bases). CDR1 is MDHEN, CDR2 SYDVKM, per germline. This CDR3 has 13 residues. The V end lost 3 bases, the J end lost 4 bases, and 10 bases lay between the germline ends. DNA for the CDR3: TGTGCCAGCAGTTTCCAGGAGCGGTACGAGCAGTACTTC. This encodes CASSFQERYEQYF.

In its sample, this clonotype was seen once. A much larger clonotype is one base distant, so this may be a read error. This chain connects TRBV5-1 to TRBJ2-7, with a possible D match to TRBD2 (5 bases). V gave up 4 bases and J gave up 4 bases, with 18 bases separating them. The germline CDR1 and CDR2 sequences are SGHRS and YFSETQ. The CDR3 spans 15 residues. The chain's CDR3 is CASSPVPFGEYEQYF. CDR3 coding DNA: TGCGCCAGCAGCCCGGTCCCCTTCGGGGAGTACGAGCAGTACTTC.

A few counts support this clonotype. The J gene is TRBJ1-2, the V gene TRBV6-5; the D is unclear. The CDR3 length is 13 residues. V lost 2 bases to trimming and J lost 6 bases, with 10 bases between them. Germline V lookup: CDR1 MNHEY, CDR2 SVGAGI. CDR3 region: CASSYRGIDGYTF. The CDR3 DNA reads TGTGCCAGCAGTTACCGGGGTATTGATGGCTACACCTTC.

The table lists this clonotype with many counts. The V and J genes are TRBV30 and TRBJ2-7; D unresolved. Trimming took off 2 bases at V and 5 bases at J, with 4 bases between the two ends. Germline V gives CDR1 GTSNPN, CDR2 SVGIG (reference sequence). The CDR3 is 10 residues long. This CDR3 is CAWSRNEQYF. The CDR3 DNA sequence: TGTGCCTGGAGTAGGAACGAGCAGTACTTC.

This clonotype occurred many times. CDR3 bases: TGTGCCAGCAGTTTAGTACGGAGAGGCTACGAGCAGTACTTC. Its protein is CASSLVRRGYEQYF. The chain is built from TRBV12-3 or TRBV12-4 and TRBJ2-7; D call uncertain. The ends were cut back, 1 base at V and 3 bases at J, with 10 bases in the middle. The CDR3 covers 14 residues.

This clonotype was counted many times. V and J are TRBV5-1 and TRBJ2-3; 9 nucleotides match TRBD2. With 9 bases clipped from V and 2 bases from J, the junction kept 4 bases outside the gene matches. The CDR3 contains 13 residues. Germline V CDR1 and CDR2: SGHRS, YFSETQ. CDR3 amino acids: CATRLAVTDTQYF. The CDR3 DNA sequence: TGCGCCACCAGACTAGCGGTCACAGATACGCAGTATTTT.

This clonotype was counted a few times. The gene calls are TRBV19 and TRBJ2-1, with D possibly TRBD1 on 6 matching bases. V was clipped by 3 bases and J by 5 bases, with 11 bases between them. The germline gives CDR1 LNHDA, CDR2 SQIVND (reference sequence). CDR3 size: 14 residues. In DNA, the CDR3 is TGTGCCAGTAGTATTCAGGGGCGGGACAATGAGCAGTTCTTC. It specifies CASSIQGRDNEQFF.

This clonotype has only a few counts. The rearrangement joins TRBV30 to TRBJ1-3, with D uncertain. Germline V gene sequence: CDR1 GTSNPN, CDR2 SVGIG (reference sequence). This CDR3 region has 14 residues. V lost 1 base, J lost 0 bases, and 7 bases lay in between. The CDR3 nucleotides read TGTGCCTGGAGTGGGGTACCCTCTGGAAACACCATATATTTT. This encodes CAWSGVPSGNTIYF.